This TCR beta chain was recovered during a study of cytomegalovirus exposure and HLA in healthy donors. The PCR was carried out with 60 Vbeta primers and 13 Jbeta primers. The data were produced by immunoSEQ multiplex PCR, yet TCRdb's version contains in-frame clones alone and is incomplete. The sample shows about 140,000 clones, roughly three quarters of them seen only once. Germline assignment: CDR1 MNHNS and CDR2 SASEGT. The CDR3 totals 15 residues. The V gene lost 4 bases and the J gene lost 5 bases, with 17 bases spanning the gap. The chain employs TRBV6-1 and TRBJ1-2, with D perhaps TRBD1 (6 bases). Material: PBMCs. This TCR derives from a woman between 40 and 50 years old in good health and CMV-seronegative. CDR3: CASSVGAGAGYGYTF. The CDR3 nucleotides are TGTGCCAGCAGTGTGGGGGCAGGGGCTGGGTATGGCTACACCTTC.